Sequencing of this TCR beta chain was carried out in a study of CD8 T cells in ankylosing spondylitis. Study-wide results and limits: Ankylosing spondylitis blood appeared to be characterized by a TCR beta motif of several highly homologous variants.

TCRdb reprocessed the 5' RACE reads with MiXCR, giving one entry per CDR3 protein. This sample carries 200,000 to 250,000 distinct CDR3 sequences, roughly 10% of them seen once, and the ten largest clones take under 7%. V lost 10 bases to trimming and J lost 3 bases; unmatched junction nucleotides: 11. CDR1 and CDR2 from the germline V gene are MNHEY and SMNVEV (reference sequence). The CDR3 is made up of 14 amino acids. Note on this clonotype: Antigen specificity is unknown.

Sequenced: blood, either unsorted or a sorted T cell fraction (not recorded which). This chain links TRBV27 with TRBJ2-7, with 8 positions matching TRBD1. This sequence was found in a male donor with ankylosing spondylitis or in good health (not recorded which). The CDR3 is CATATGQGVYEQYF. Written as DNA, the CDR3 is TGTGCCACCGCGACCGGACAGGGAGTCTACGAGCAGTACTTC.